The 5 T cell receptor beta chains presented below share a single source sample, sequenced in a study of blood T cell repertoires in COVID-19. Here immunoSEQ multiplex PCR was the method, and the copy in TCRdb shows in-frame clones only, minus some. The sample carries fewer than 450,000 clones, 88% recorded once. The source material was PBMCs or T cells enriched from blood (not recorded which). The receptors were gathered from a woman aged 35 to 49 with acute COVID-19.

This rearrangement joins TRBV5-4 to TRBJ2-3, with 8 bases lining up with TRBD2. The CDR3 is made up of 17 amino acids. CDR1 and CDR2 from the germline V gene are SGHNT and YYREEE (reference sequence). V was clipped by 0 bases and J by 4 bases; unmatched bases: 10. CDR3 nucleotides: TGTGCCAGCAGCTTGGGACCTCGGGGGGGGCCCGCAGATACGCAGTATTTT. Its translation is CASSLGPRGGPADTQYF.

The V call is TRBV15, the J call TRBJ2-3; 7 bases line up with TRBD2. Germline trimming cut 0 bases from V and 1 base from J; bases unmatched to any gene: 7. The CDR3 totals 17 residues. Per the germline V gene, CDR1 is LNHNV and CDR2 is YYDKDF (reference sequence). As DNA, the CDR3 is TGTGCCACCAGCAGAGAGAGTGGGGCGGGGGGCACAGATACGCAGTATTTT. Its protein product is CATSRESGAGGTDTQYF.

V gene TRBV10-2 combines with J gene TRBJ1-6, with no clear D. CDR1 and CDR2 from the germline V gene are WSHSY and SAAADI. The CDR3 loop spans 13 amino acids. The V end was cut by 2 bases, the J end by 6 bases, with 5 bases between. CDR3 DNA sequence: TGCGCCAGCAGTGAGGCAGGTAATTCACCCCTCCACTTT. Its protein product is CASSEAGNSPLHF.

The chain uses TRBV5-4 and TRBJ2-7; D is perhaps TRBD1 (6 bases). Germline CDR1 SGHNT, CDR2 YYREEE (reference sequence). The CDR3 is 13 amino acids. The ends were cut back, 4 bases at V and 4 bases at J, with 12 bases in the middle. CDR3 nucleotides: TGTGCCAGCAGCGGGGACACCCTATACGAGCAGTACTTC. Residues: CASSGDTLYEQYF. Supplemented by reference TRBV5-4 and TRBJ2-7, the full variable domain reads ETGVTQSPTHLIKTRGQQVTLRCSSQSGHNTVSWYQQALGQGPQFIFQYYREEENGRGNFPPRFSGLQFPNYSSELNVNALELDDSALYLCASSGDTLYEQYFGPGTRLTVT.

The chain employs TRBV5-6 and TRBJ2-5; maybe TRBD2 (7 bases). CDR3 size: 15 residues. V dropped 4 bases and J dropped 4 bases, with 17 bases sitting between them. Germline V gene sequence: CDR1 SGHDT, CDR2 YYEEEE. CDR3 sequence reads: CASSRWSGGAETQYF. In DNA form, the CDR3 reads TGTGCCAGCAGCCGCTGGTCGGGGGGCGCAGAGACCCAGTACTTC.